The next 8 T cell receptor beta chains were all read from a single sample in a study of Ad26.COV2.S vaccination and SARS-CoV-2 variants. The treatment is: over 15 received Ad26.COV2.S at low or high dose, single or two shots; about 5 received placebo; per-sample allocation not given. At day 63 after the first vaccine or placebo injection, samples were drawn. Assay: immunoSEQ multiplex PCR; the TCRdb copy retains only in-frame clones and omits some. There are about 350,000 clones in the sample; roughly 81% occur only once, and about 3.3% lies in the top ten. The sample here was peripheral blood, taken in a trial of Ad26.COV2.S vaccine versus placebo. The receptors were sampled from a person between 18 and 60 years old who received the Ad26.COV2.S COVID-19 vaccine or a placebo.

The chain recombines TRBV7-6 with TRBJ1-6, with 7 bases aligning to TRBD1. The CDR3 totals 20 residues. V lost 2 bases and J lost 0; bases outside the gene matches: 13. CDR1 is SGHVS and CDR2 is FNYEAQ in the germline V gene. CDR3 DNA: TGTGCCAGCAGCTTATCACCGAGGACAGGTCAAAGCTCCTATAATTCACCCCTCCACTTT. Amino acid sequence: CASSLSPRTGQSSYNSPLHF.

Points on this clone: At one boundary the junction diverges from the germline segment, which might be a read error. V and J are TRBV27 and TRBJ1-4; TRBD1 matches 7 bases. The CDR3 spans 17 residues. Germline V gene data show CDR1 as MNHEY and CDR2 as SMNVEV (reference sequence). The CDR3 protein is CASGKMTGTVPKEKLFF. The CDR3 nucleotides read TGTGCCAGCGGTAAGATGACCGGGACAGTCCCTAAAGAAAAACTGTTTTTT. Full variable domain (remainder filled in from reference TRBV27 and TRBJ1-4): EAQVTQNPRYLITVTGKKLTVTCSQNMNHEYMSWYRQDPGLGLRQIYYSMNVEVTDKGDVPEGYKVSRKEKRNFPLILESPSPNQTSLYFCASGKMTGTVPKEKLFFGSGTQLSVL.

This sequence joins TRBV27 and TRBJ1-1; TRBD1 might be the D (6 bases). Looked up from germline, CDR1 is MNHEY and CDR2 is SMNVEV (reference sequence). This CDR3 comprises 14 residues. V was cut by 3 bases and J by 4 bases, with 12 bases left in between. Here the CDR3 reads CASSFSGGFTEAFF. Here the CDR3 DNA reads TGTGCCAGCAGTTTTTCGGGGGGCTTCACTGAAGCTTTCTTT.

The CDR3 DNA reads TGTGCCAGCAGCCCCTGGACAGGGGGCTCCTACGAGCAGTACTTC. This encodes CASSPWTGGSYEQYF. J is TRBJ2-7 and V is TRBV9; TRBD1 aligns across 10 bases. The germline gives CDR1 SGDLS, CDR2 YYNGEE. The CDR3 is 15 amino acids. V trimming: 4 bases; J trimming: 0 bases; junction bases outside the gene matches: 4.

The rearrangement links TRBV5-1 to TRBJ1-5, with 7 bases lining up with TRBD1. The CDR3 contains 15 residues. J gave up 2 bases and V 2 bases, and 4 bases lay outside the gene matches. Germline-derived CDR1 and CDR2 are SGHRS and YFSETQ. This chain's CDR3 is CASSLGDSGNQPQHF. The CDR3 bases are TGCGCCAGCAGCTTAGGGGACAGCGGCAATCAGCCCCAGCATTTT.

This chain joins TRBV7-2 and TRBJ2-3; D call uncertain. V lost 1 base and J 4 bases, leaving 9 bases between the germline ends. CDR1 is SGHTA and CDR2 is FQGNSA in the germline V gene. The CDR3 length is 14 residues. CDR3 DNA sequence: TGTGCCAGCAGCTTAGGGGCACCGGCAGATACGCAGTATTTT. It encodes CASSLGAPADTQYF.

The chain employs TRBV10-1 and TRBJ2-7; TRBD1 or TRBD2 may be the D gene (5 bases each). Germline V lookup: CDR1 WNHNN, CDR2 SYGVQD (reference sequence). The CDR3 runs to 15 residues. Trimming took off 4 bases at V and 5 bases at J, with 18 bases between the two ends. The CDR3 region is CASSGGTLGTHEQYF. CDR3 sequence (DNA): TGCGCCAGCAGTGGGGGGACCCTAGGAACCCACGAGCAGTACTTC.

This chain connects TRBV4-1 to TRBJ2-1; 11 nucleotides align to TRBD2. With V trimmed by 9 bases and J by 7 bases, 14 bases remained unmatched. CDR3 length: 16 residues. Germline assignment: CDR1 MGHRA and CDR2 YSYEKL. CDR3 in DNA: TGCGCCAGTCGAATAGCGGGGGGGCCGTTGAGAAATGAGCAGTTCTTC. This sequence encodes CASRIAGGPLRNEQFF.